What follows are 23 T cell receptor beta chains derived from one specimen sequenced in a study of blood T cell repertoires in COVID-19 (dated by TCRdb to about 2020). Libraries were built with the immunoSEQ multiplex PCR assay. Held by TCRdb, this immuneACCESS table contains in-frame sequences only and omits some clones. Under half of the omission traces to an unresolved V gene where checked; the cause of the rest is unknown. Counted in this sample were approximately 140,000 clones; around 88% of them appeared once. More than 25% of the sample comes from the top ten. Material: peripheral blood. These receptors were obtained from a human donor in a cohort sampled during active COVID-19.

The chain has TRBV14 and TRBJ1-3; a weak D match, TRBD1 (5 bases). CDR3 size: 14 residues. Germline CDR1 SGHDN, CDR2 FVKESK. V gave up 1 base and J gave up 9 bases, with 13 bases separating them. The CDR3 DNA is TGTGCCAGCAGCCAAGCCGGGACTAAGGGCACCATATATTTT. Translated, it gives CASSQAGTKGTIYF.

The rearrangement uses TRBV5-5 and TRBJ1-3, with 7 bases matching TRBD1. J gave up 0 bases and V 5 bases, and 5 bases lay outside the gene matches. The CDR3 has 15 amino acids. Germline assignment: CDR1 SGHKS and CDR2 YYEKEE (reference sequence). The CDR3 DNA reads TGTGCCAGCAGGTGGGACAGCGGCTCTGGAAACACCATATATTTT. Its protein is CASRWDSGSGNTIYF.

This chain links TRBV5-5 with TRBJ1-1, with 9 bases lining up with TRBD1. V lost 0 bases, J lost 3 bases, and 3 bases stayed unmatched. The germline V gene encodes CDR1 SGHKS and CDR2 YYEKEE (reference sequence). This CDR3 is 15 amino acids long. The CDR3 loop is CASSLGGQGDTEAFF. In nucleotides, the CDR3 is TGTGCCAGCAGCTTGGGGGGACAGGGCGACACTGAAGCTTTCTTT.

This clone showed up just a few times. The rearrangement uses TRBV9 and TRBJ2-3, with 9 bases identical to TRBD2. This CDR3 is built from 15 residues. V shed 3 bases and J 1 base; nucleotides not matched to a gene: 3. The germline V gene encodes CDR1 SGDLS and CDR2 YYNGEE. The CDR3 sequence is CASSDRTSGTDTQYF. The DNA for the CDR3 is TGTGCCAGCAGCGATAGGACTAGCGGCACAGATACGCAGTATTTT.

The gene calls are TRBV5-1 and TRBJ2-1, with 7 bases matching TRBD1. CDR3 length equals 15 residues. Germline loops: CDR1 SGHRS, CDR2 YFSETQ. The junction had 7 bases not matched to a gene; V was cut back by 4 bases and J by 3 bases. For the CDR3, the DNA is TGCGCCAGCAGCCTCTCAGGGACAGACTACAATGAGCAGTTCTTC. Residues: CASSLSGTDYNEQFF.

The chain recombines TRBV19 with TRBJ2-7, with 8 bases matching TRBD1. This CDR3 contains 14 residues. Germline V gives CDR1 LNHDA, CDR2 SQIVND (reference sequence). V trimming: 5 bases; J trimming: 0 bases; junction bases outside the gene matches: 3. The CDR3 DNA is TGTGCCAGTAGTTGGACAGGGAACTCCTACGAGCAGTACTTC. This codes for CASSWTGNSYEQYF. The whole variable domain, remainder taken from reference TRBV19 and TRBJ2-7, is DGGITQSPKYLFRKEGQNVTLSCEQNLNHDAMYWYRQDPGQGLRLIYYSQIVNDFQKGDIAEGYSVSREKKESFPLTVTSAQKNPTAFYLCASSWTGNSYEQYFGPGTRLTVT.

J is TRBJ2-5 and V is TRBV5-5; 13 bases map to TRBD2. CDR1 SGHKS and CDR2 YYEKEE come from the germline V gene (reference sequence). With V trimmed by 5 bases and J by 4 bases, 14 bases remained unmatched. The CDR3 spans 18 residues. CDR3 region: CASRGRLGTSGDRETQYF. The CDR3, as DNA: TGTGCCAGCAGGGGACGACTCGGGACTAGCGGGGATCGAGAGACCCAGTACTTC.

This chain links TRBV5-4 with TRBJ1-1, with 10 bases identical to TRBD1. CDR1 SGHNT and CDR2 YYREEE come from the germline V gene (reference sequence). CDR3 length equals 15 residues. The V gene end was trimmed by 2 bases and the J gene end by 6 bases; junction bases not matched to a gene: 7. CDR3 coding DNA: TGTGCCAGCAGCTTTCCTCCCGGACAGGGGGCTGAAGCTTTCTTT. It encodes CASSFPPGQGAEAFF.

This chain uses TRBV11-3 with TRBJ2-6; D not certain. CDR1 and CDR2 (germline): SGHNT, YENEEA. V was clipped by 4 bases and J by 4 bases, with 17 bases between them. CDR3 length equals 17 residues. The CDR3 protein is CASSSNKHGAGANVLTF. DNA for the CDR3: TGTGCCAGCAGCTCGAACAAACATGGTGCCGGGGCCAACGTCCTGACTTTC.

J is TRBJ1-2 and V is TRBV4-1; D is uncertain. Trimming shortened V by 1 base and J by 5 bases, and 17 bases separated the two germline ends. The CDR3 consists of 16 residues. Germline CDR1 MGHRA, CDR2 YSYEKL. The CDR3 DNA is TGCGCCAGCAGCCAAGCGGCAACGGCTCTAGGATATGGCTACACCTTC. It codes for CASSQAATALGYGYTF.

V and J are TRBV5-1 and TRBJ2-5; 10 bases line up with TRBD2. The V segment lost 5 bases and the J segment 5 bases; nucleotides outside the gene matches: 9. The CDR3 consists of 15 residues. In germline, CDR1 is SGHRS, CDR2 YFSETQ. CDR3 nucleotide sequence: TGCGCCAGCAGAGAGCGGGGGGGCCTCGAGGAGACCCAGTACTTC. Residues: CASRERGGLEETQYF.

The CDR3 spells CASSDARGRSNEKLFF. In DNA, the CDR3 is TGTGCCAGCAGTGACGCCAGGGGGCGGAGTAATGAAAAACTGTTTTTT. J is TRBJ1-4 and V is TRBV27; TRBD1 aligns across 8 bases. Germline V gene lookup returns CDR1 MNHEY and CDR2 SMNVEV (reference sequence). The junction had 9 bases not matched to a gene; V was cut back by 5 bases and J by 4 bases. The CDR3 is made up of 16 amino acids.

This clone was counted a single time. The V call is TRBV6-5, the J call TRBJ2-7, with 9 bases lining up with TRBD1. CDR1 and CDR2 from the germline V gene are MNHEY and SVGAGI. CDR3 size: 12 residues. J lost 5 bases, V lost 11 bases, and 7 bases had no gene match. This CDR3 is CAGGTGPHEQYF. CDR3 nucleotide sequence: TGTGCCGGGGGGACAGGGCCTCACGAGCAGTACTTC.

This clone was counted a single time. The rearrangement joins TRBV7-2 to TRBJ2-5; 10 nucleotides match TRBD1. The CDR3 contains 17 residues. V lost 1 base to trimming and J lost 2 bases; unmatched junction nucleotides: 7. In germline, CDR1 is SGHTA, CDR2 FQGNSA. The CDR3 sequence is CASSLGVGDRGQETQYF. The CDR3 DNA sequence: TGTGCCAGCAGCTTAGGGGTGGGGGACAGGGGACAAGAGACCCAGTACTTC.

This clone was observed a single time. V and J are TRBV3-1 (or the pseudogene TRBV3-2) and TRBJ2-5; TRBD1 might be the D (6 bases). The CDR3 covers 16 residues. From germline, CDR1 is LGHDT and CDR2 YNNKEL (reference sequence). With 1 base removed from V and 7 bases from J, the gap between germline ends came to 19 bases. CDR3 residues: CASSQVRELLGATQYF. Written as DNA, the CDR3 is TGTGCCAGCAGCCAAGTAAGAGAACTTTTGGGGGCGACCCAGTACTTC.

The rearrangement joins TRBV6-5 to TRBJ1-5; D is undetermined. The CDR3 is made up of 15 amino acids. Trimming removed 0 bases at V and 3 bases at J, with 9 bases between. Germline V gene sequence: CDR1 MNHEY, CDR2 SVGAGI. The CDR3 spells CASSYSSGDNQPQHF. CDR3 nucleotide sequence: TGTGCCAGCAGTTACTCTTCCGGGGACAATCAGCCCCAGCATTTT.

The chain recombines TRBV18 with TRBJ1-2, with TRBD1 identical over 7 bases. The CDR3 contains 17 residues. The junction had 17 bases not matched to a gene; V was cut back by 3 bases and J by 7 bases. Germline CDR1 and CDR2: KGHSH and LQKENI. The DNA of the CDR3 is TGTGCCAGCTCACCGTCTCCAGCCCCTGACAGGGTGCGTGGCTACACCTTC. Its protein product is CASSPSPAPDRVRGYTF.

This CDR3 reads CASSLVPGTGAGEQYF. For the CDR3, the DNA is TGCGCCAGCAGCTTGGTCCCCGGGACAGGGGCTGGCGAGCAGTACTTC. The chain employs TRBV5-1 and TRBJ2-7; 10 bases map to TRBD1. The CDR3 is made up of 16 amino acids. V lost 0 bases to trimming and J lost 6 bases; unmatched junction nucleotides: 9. Germline values: CDR1 SGHRS, CDR2 YFSETQ.

This clone was detected once. The chain combines TRBV7-8 with TRBJ2-5, with TRBD2 matching 8 bases. Germline V lookup: CDR1 SGHVS, CDR2 FQNEAQ. Trimming took 3 bases from V and 5 from J; bases not matched to a gene: 8. This CDR3 has 15 amino acids. The CDR3 sequence is CASSFRRGAGETQYF. The CDR3 region has the DNA TGTGCCAGCAGCTTCCGGCGGGGGGCGGGTGAGACCCAGTACTTC.

The V and J genes are TRBV30 and TRBJ2-7; D is possibly TRBD1 (6 bases). The CDR3 extends over 13 amino acids. Between the trimmed V and J ends, which lost 3 bases and 3 bases, there was a span of 12 bases. Germline CDR1 GTSNPN, CDR2 SVGIG (reference sequence). CDR3: CAWRSGHHYEQYF. In DNA, the CDR3 is TGTGCCTGGAGATCGGGACACCACTACGAGCAGTACTTC.

This clone was observed a single time. The V and J genes are TRBV7-3 and TRBJ2-1, with D unresolved. The CDR3 length is 15 residues. The germline V gene has CDR1 SGHTA and CDR2 FQGTGA. V was cut by 3 bases and J by 5 bases, with 14 bases left in between. CDR3 coding DNA: TGTGCCAGCAGCTTTACATCCACCGTCCACAATGAGCAGTTCTTC. This translates into CASSFTSTVHNEQFF.

This chain connects TRBV6-5 to TRBJ2-7; 7 bases fit TRBD1. Germline assignment: CDR1 MNHEY and CDR2 SVGAGI. V was pared by 9 bases and J by 5 bases, with 10 bases of the junction left unmatched. This CDR3 has 13 residues. The CDR3 region has the DNA TGTGCCAGTTGGGGTCGACAGGGAAACGAGCAGTACTTC. Translating it yields CASWGRQGNEQYF.

This clone was found once. The junction does not match germline at one end; this may be a read error. The rearrangement links TRBV7-9 to TRBJ2-7; TRBD2 agrees at 9 bases. Germline loops: CDR1 SEHNR, CDR2 FQNEAQ (reference sequence). The CDR3 covers 12 residues. The CDR3 DNA is TGTGCCAGCAGCTTAGATGGGACTAGCAGACGGTTC. It translates to CASSLDGTSRRF.